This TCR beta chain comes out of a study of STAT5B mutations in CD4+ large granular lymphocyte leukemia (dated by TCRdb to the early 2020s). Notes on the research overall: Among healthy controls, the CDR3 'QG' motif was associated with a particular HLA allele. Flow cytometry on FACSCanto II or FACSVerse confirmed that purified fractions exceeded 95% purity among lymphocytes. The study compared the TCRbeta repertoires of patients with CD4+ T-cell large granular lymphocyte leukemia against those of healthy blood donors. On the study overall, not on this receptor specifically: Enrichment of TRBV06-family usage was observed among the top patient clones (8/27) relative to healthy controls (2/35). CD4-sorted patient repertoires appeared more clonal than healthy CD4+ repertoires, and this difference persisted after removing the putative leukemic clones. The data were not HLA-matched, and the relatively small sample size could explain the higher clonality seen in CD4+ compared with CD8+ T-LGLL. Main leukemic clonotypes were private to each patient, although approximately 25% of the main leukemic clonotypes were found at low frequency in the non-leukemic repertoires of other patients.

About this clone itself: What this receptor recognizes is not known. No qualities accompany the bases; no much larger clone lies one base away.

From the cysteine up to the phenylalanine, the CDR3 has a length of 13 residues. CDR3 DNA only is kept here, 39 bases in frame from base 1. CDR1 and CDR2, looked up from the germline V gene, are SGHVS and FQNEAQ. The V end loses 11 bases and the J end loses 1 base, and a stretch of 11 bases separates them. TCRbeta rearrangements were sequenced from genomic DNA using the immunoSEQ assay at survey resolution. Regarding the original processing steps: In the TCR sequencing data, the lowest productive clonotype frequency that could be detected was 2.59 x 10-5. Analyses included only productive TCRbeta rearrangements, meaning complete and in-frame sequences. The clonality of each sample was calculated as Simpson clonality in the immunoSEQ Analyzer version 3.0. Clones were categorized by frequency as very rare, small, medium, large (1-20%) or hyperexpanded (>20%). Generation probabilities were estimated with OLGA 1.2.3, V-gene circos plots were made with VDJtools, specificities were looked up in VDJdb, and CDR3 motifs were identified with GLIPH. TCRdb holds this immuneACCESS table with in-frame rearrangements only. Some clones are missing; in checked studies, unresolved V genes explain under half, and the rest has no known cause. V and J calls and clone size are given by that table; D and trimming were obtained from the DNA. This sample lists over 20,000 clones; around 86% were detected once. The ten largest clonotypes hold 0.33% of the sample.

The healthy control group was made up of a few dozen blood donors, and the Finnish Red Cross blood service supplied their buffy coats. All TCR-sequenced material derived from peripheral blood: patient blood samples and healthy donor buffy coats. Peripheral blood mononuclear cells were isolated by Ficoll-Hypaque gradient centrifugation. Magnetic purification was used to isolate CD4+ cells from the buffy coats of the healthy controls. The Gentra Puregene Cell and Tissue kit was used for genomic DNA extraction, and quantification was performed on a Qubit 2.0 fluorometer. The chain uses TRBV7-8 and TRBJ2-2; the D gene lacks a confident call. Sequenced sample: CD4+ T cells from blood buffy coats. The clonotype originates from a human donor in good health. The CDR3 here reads CAHRNLNTGELFF. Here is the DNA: TGTGCCCATCGGAATCTGAACACCGGGGAGCTGTTTTTT. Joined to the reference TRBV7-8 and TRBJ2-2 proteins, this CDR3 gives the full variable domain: GAGVSQSPRYKVAKRGQDVALRCDPISGHVSLFWYQQALGQGPEFLTYFQNEAQLDKSGLPSDRFFAERPEGSVSTLKIQRTQQEDSAVYLCAHRNLNTGELFFGEGSRLTVL.